This TCR beta chain was observed in a study of T cells in Graves' hyperthyroidism and ophthalmopathy. Findings and limits, study-wide: From stable hyperthyroidism, ophthalmopathy was set apart by a 13 V-J model.

The source material, RNA transcripts, was used to amplify TCR beta CDR3 regions. First-round RT-PCR with HTBI primers amplified the TCR CDR3 region. One entry per CDR3 protein results from TCRdb running MiXCR on the multiplex PCR reads. The repertoire includes some 500,000 distinct CDR3 sequences, approximately 25% of them detected once, and roughly 10% sits in the top ten. At least ten counts were recorded for this clonotype. Its cognate antigen is unknown. The source of the PBMCs was more than 9.5 ml of fresh peripheral blood. The germline V and J ends were trimmed by 2 bases and 8 bases, with 15 bases remaining between them. This CDR3 contains 14 residues.

The chain recombines TRBV12-3 or TRBV12-4 with TRBJ1-2; weak D call: TRBD1 (6 bases). This sequence was found in a woman aged 25-40 years with Graves' ophthalmopathy. Sequenced input: blood. CDR3 region: CASSLRGHRDGYTF. The CDR3 DNA reads TGTGCCAGCAGTTTAAGGGGCCACAGGGACGGCTACACCTTC.